This TCR beta chain was documented in a study of blood T cell repertoires in COVID-19. About the study: T cells, B-cell-depleted T cells, or PBMCs provided the cDNA or gDNA that served as material.

The repertoire was sequenced with immunoSEQ multiplex PCR; TCRdb's copy has only in-frame clones and lacks some. The top ten clones hold 20% to 30% of a sample with about 170,000 clones, about 87% of them seen once. Trimming took off 3 bases at V and 7 bases at J, with 13 bases between the two ends. CDR1 and CDR2 (germline): LNHDA, SQIVND (reference sequence). The CDR3 runs to 14 residues. The sequencing input was peripheral blood. The V gene is TRBV19, the J gene TRBJ1-5; TRBD1 is a possible D gene (5 bases). The source is a man in his sixties with acute or convalescent COVID-19. CDR3 in amino acids: CASSMITGGQPQHF. The CDR3 nucleotides read TGTGCCAGTAGTATGATAACAGGTGGCCAGCCCCAGCATTTT. The whole variable domain, remainder taken from reference TRBV19 and TRBJ1-5, is DGGITQSPKYLFRKEGQNVTLSCEQNLNHDAMYWYRQDPGQGLRLIYYSQIVNDFQKGDIAEGYSVSREKKESFPLTVTSAQKNPTAFYLCASSMITGGQPQHFGDGTRLSIL.